The present T cell receptor beta chain was sequenced within a study of blood T cell repertoires in COVID-19. The protocol was immunoSEQ multiplex PCR, while the TCRdb copy is restricted to in-frame clones and leaves out a portion. Of approximately 180,000 clones in the sample, roughly 90% were seen once. This clone was detected only a few times. CDR1 and CDR2 (germline): SGDLS, YYNGEE. V dropped 3 bases and J dropped 4; count of bases not matched to a gene: 8. The CDR3 runs to 15 residues. Material for sequencing was peripheral blood. This TCR came from a woman aged 45-59 years with acute or convalescent COVID-19. The chain links TRBV9 to TRBJ1-2; 8 positions match TRBD1. The CDR3 nucleotides read TGTGCCAGCAGCGATCAGGGGGCACAGGGCTATGGCTACACCTTC. It codes for CASSDQGAQGYGYTF.